This T cell receptor beta chain was recovered during a study of cytomegalovirus exposure and HLA in healthy donors. Trimming took 5 bases from V and 4 from J, leaving 15 bases between them. Germline assignment: CDR1 MNHNS and CDR2 SASEGT. The CDR3 runs to 15 residues. Broader study findings: In vitro assays verified that a few CMV-associated chains recognized CMV antigens specifically. Across donors, most TCRs were seen rarely, yet some public ones were widespread. One variant, a missense change in DCLRE1C, was linked in a later analysis to TCR beta V- and J-gene trimming.

Primers: 60 Vbeta forward and 13 Jbeta reverse. Sequenced by immunoSEQ multiplex PCR; TCRdb stores in-frame clones only, minus some. The repertoire has about 170,000 clones, roughly 70% of them found once; the top ten carry approximately 5.6%. A word on this clone: The antigen is undetermined.

The genes are TRBV6-1 and TRBJ1-5, with a possible D match to TRBD1 (6 bases). The TCR comes from a woman aged 18-29 years in good health and CMV-seropositive. Sample: PBMCs. For the CDR3, the DNA is TGTGCCAGCAGTCCCGACAGGCAGAGAAATCAGCCCCAGCATTTT. Residues: CASSPDRQRNQPQHF.